This T cell receptor (beta chain) was retrieved from a study of blood T cell repertoires in COVID-19. Study background: Samples came from the United States, Italy and Spain, spanning acute and convalescent COVID-19. T cells, B-cell-depleted T cells, or PBMCs supplied cDNA or gDNA.

As originally analysed: Amplification of reference gene primers provided the estimated nucleated cell counts. Measured with immunoSEQ multiplex PCR; TCRdb has only the in-frame clones, and not every one. V, J and clone size were drawn from that table, and D and trimming were deduced from the DNA. The sample records under 200,000 clones, 88% being singletons. The CDR3 contains 17 residues. The J segment lost 3 bases and the V segment lost 2 bases, leaving 10 bases of the junction unmatched. Germline V gene data show CDR1 as SNHLY and CDR2 as FYNNEI. The chain is built from TRBV2 and TRBJ1-1; 9 nucleotides align to TRBD1. The TCR was taken from a man aged 40-50 years with active or convalescent COVID-19. The material sequenced was peripheral blood. The CDR3 protein is CASSETRTGAGYTEAFF. Written as DNA, the CDR3 is TGTGCCAGCAGTGAAACGCGGACAGGGGCTGGGTACACTGAAGCTTTCTTT.